This is a list of T cell receptor beta chains from one sample in a study of post-analysis software for immune sequencing data. TCRdb re-analysed the PCR reads in MiXCR, keeping a single row per CDR3 protein. The sample yields fewer than 850,000 distinct CDR3 sequences, roughly 27% seen once. Material: blood. Every receptor here comes from a girl aged 5-17 years with multiple sclerosis. Each CDR3 is given with its conserved first and last residue. A D gene is named only where the DNA matches it firmly. Only part of the rows carry a size: once, few, many, or a class if the clone is expanded.

CDR3 protein,CDR3 DNA,V gene,clone size,J gene,D gene
CSVALLQETQYF,TGCAGCGTTGCTCTCCTCCAAGAGACCCAGTACTTC,TRBV29-1,-,TRBJ2-5,-
CASRPTSGSCYEQYF,TGTGCCAGCAGACCCACTAGCGGGAGTTGCTACGAGCAGTACTTC,TRBV6-7,-,TRBJ2-7,TRBD2
CSAREGAADTQYF,TGCAGTGCTAGAGAAGGGGCGGCAGATACGCAGTATTTT,TRBV20-1,few,TRBJ2-3,-
CASSSGLAVSTDTQYF,TGCGCCAGCAGCTCGGGACTAGCGGTTAGCACAGATACGCAGTATTTT,TRBV5-1,few,TRBJ2-3,TRBD2
CSVALADTQYF,TGCAGCGTGGCTCTGGCAGATACGCAGTATTTT,TRBV29-1,few,TRBJ2-3,-
CSAGRGVSGANVLTF,TGCAGTGCTGGGAGGGGGGTCTCTGGGGCCAACGTCCTGACTTTC,TRBV20-1,few,TRBJ2-6,-
CSARDYGRGHTEAFF,TGCAGTGCTAGAGATTACGGCAGAGGGCATACTGAAGCTTTCTTT,TRBV20-1,few,TRBJ1-1,-
CASAGSREAFF,TGTGCCAGCGCGGGGTCCCGCGAAGCTTTCTTT,TRBV7-9,few,TRBJ1-1,-
CSAREQREAFF,TGCAGTGCTAGAGAACAACGAGAAGCTTTCTTT,TRBV20-1,-,TRBJ1-1,-
CASSTDLSSYNEQFF,TGTGCCAGCAGCACGGACCTTAGCTCCTACAATGAGCAGTTCTTC,TRBV6-5,-,TRBJ2-1,-
CASSFSRGANEQYF,TGTGCCAGCAGTTTCTCGCGGGGGGCCAACGAGCAGTACTTC,TRBV12-3/TRBV12-4,few,TRBJ2-7,TRBD2
CSARGTRGNQPTYEQYF,TGCAGTGCTAGGGGGACACGGGGGAATCAACCAACCTACGAGCAGTACTTC,TRBV20-1,many,TRBJ2-7,-
CASRVMTGETEKLFF,TGTGCCAGCAGGGTGATGACAGGGGAGACTGAAAAACTGTTTTTT,TRBV28,-,TRBJ1-4,TRBD1
CASSSNIGTQYF,TGCGCCAGCAGCTCGAACATCGGGACCCAGTACTTC,TRBV5-1,-,TRBJ2-5,-
CSAQSSSPEAYEQYF,TGCAGTGCCCAGTCATCTAGCCCAGAGGCCTACGAGCAGTACTTC,TRBV20-1,many,TRBJ2-7,-
CASSQERDQPQHF,TGTGCCAGCAGCCAAGAGAGAGATCAGCCCCAGCATTTT,TRBV4-2,few,TRBJ1-5,-
CASSLPHNYGYTF,TGTGCCAGCAGCTTGCCGCATAACTATGGCTACACCTTC,TRBV5-4,-,TRBJ1-2,-
CSAHEGRGTQETQYF,TGCAGTGCTCACGAGGGAAGAGGGACCCAAGAGACCCAGTACTTC,TRBV20-1,-,TRBJ2-5,-
CASSPRSHRGSPYEQYF,TGTGCCAGCAGCCCAAGGTCGCACAGGGGGAGCCCCTACGAGCAGTACTTC,TRBV7-2,-,TRBJ2-7,TRBD1
CASRRLVNPYNEQYF,TGTGCCAGCAGGAGACTAGTGAACCCCTACAATGAGCAGTACTTC,TRBV6-6,-,TRBJ2-7,-
CASSQGAGGTEAFF,TGTGCCAGCAGCCAAGGCGCGGGGGGCACTGAAGCTTTCTTT,TRBV14,-,TRBJ1-1,-
CASSRGLAGLTDTQYF,TGTGCCAGCTCACGCGGACTAGCGGGACTAACAGATACGCAGTATTTT,TRBV18,few,TRBJ2-3,TRBD2
CASSYDFSGSVHNEQFF,TGTGCCAGCAGCTATGACTTTAGCGGGAGTGTCCACAATGAGCAGTTCTTC,TRBV9,-,TRBJ2-1,TRBD2
CASSQDPRRRSTEAFF,TGCGCCAGCAGCCAAGATCCCCGACGGAGGAGCACTGAAGCTTTCTTT,TRBV4-1,few,TRBJ1-1,-